The 28 T cell receptor beta chains in this list originate from one sample, sequenced in a study of cytomegalovirus exposure and HLA in healthy donors. With 60 Vbeta and 13 Jbeta primers, the PCR was carried out. TCRdb's copy holds only in-frame clones and misses some; the assay was immunoSEQ multiplex PCR. Among around 65,000 clones, over 70% were seen once, and the ten largest hold roughly 51%. Material: PBMCs. Source of these receptors: a man aged 45-65 years in good health and CMV-seropositive.

The genes are TRBV6-4 and TRBJ1-4; weak D call: TRBD1 (6 bases). Germline CDR1 reads MRHNA; CDR2 reads SNTAGT. Trimming removed 3 bases from V and 8 bases from J, with 16 bases in between. The CDR3 length is 15 residues. This CDR3 reads CASSEQGAKGEKLFF. Here the CDR3 DNA reads TGTGCCAGCAGTGAACAGGGAGCTAAAGGAGAAAAACTGTTTTTT.

V is TRBV4-1 and J is TRBJ1-6; D unclear. The germline V gene has CDR1 MGHRA and CDR2 YSYEKL. This CDR3 spans 14 amino acids. Trimming left V 1 base short and J 3 bases short, with 4 bases between. The CDR3 is CASSQANYNSPLHF. The DNA of the CDR3 is TGCGCCAGCAGCCAAGCCAACTATAATTCACCCCTCCACTTT.

The chain carries TRBV11-2 and TRBJ2-2; 10 bases line up with TRBD2. Looked up from germline, CDR1 is SGHAT and CDR2 is FQNNGV. Trimming at V came to 2 bases and at J to 5 bases, leaving 2 bases not matched to a gene. The CDR3 spans 15 residues. In DNA form, the CDR3 reads TGTGCCAGCAGCTTAACTAGCGGGACGACCGGGGAGCTGTTTTTT. This translates into CASSLTSGTTGELFF.

The rearrangement joins TRBV7-2 to TRBJ2-6, with TRBD1 as a possible D gene (5 bases). The ends were cut back, 7 bases at V and 0 bases at J, with 22 bases in the middle. There are 19 residues in the CDR3. Germline V CDR1 and CDR2: SGHTA, FQGNSA. Written as DNA, the CDR3 is TGTGCCAGCATGCCAGCTTTATCAGGGATACGCTCTGGGGCCAACGTCCTGACTTTC. Translating it yields CASMPALSGIRSGANVLTF.

The chain links TRBV6-5 to TRBJ2-7, with a weak D call TRBD2 (7 bases). This CDR3 region has 14 residues. The V gene lost 5 bases and the J gene lost 5 bases, with 16 bases spanning the gap. Germline CDR1 MNHEY, CDR2 SVGAGI. CDR3 sequence reads: CASSRGAGNNEQYF. As DNA, the CDR3 is TGTGCCAGCAGTCGGGGGGCAGGGAACAACGAGCAGTACTTC.

The gene calls are TRBV4-3 and TRBJ2-4, with D perhaps matching TRBD1 (5 bases). The CDR3 contains 17 residues. Looked up from germline, CDR1 is LGHNA and CDR2 is YSLEER. Trimming shortened V by 2 bases and J by 2 bases, and 16 bases separated the two germline ends. As DNA, the CDR3 is TGCGCCAGCAGCCAACTATTATACCAGGGTACCAAAAACATTCAGTACTTC. Its protein product is CASSQLLYQGTKNIQYF.

The chain recombines TRBV28 with TRBJ2-5; TRBD1 matches 9 bases. The CDR3 has 15 residues. Germline V CDR1 and CDR2: MDHEN, SYDVKM. V trimming: 3 bases; J trimming: 3 bases; junction bases outside the gene matches: 5. For the CDR3, the DNA is TGTGCCAGCAGTTTCTCCGGGACAGGGAAAGAGACCCAGTACTTC. Translation gives CASSFSGTGKETQYF.

The chain uses TRBV28 and TRBJ2-7, with TRBD1 matching 7 bases. CDR1 is MDHEN, CDR2 SYDVKM, per germline. V lost 5 bases and J lost 3; bases outside the gene matches: 13. This CDR3 region has 16 residues. The CDR3 spells CASSPITGVTRYEQYF. Written as DNA, the CDR3 is TGTGCCAGCAGTCCCATCACAGGGGTAACCCGCTACGAGCAGTACTTC.

Of note for this clone: The junction does not match germline at one end; this may be a read error. The chain is built from TRBV28 and TRBJ2-1; the D gene is possibly TRBD2 (5 bases). The CDR3 is 17 amino acids. From germline, CDR1 is MDHEN and CDR2 SYDVKM. The CDR3 nucleotides read TGTGCCAGCAGTTTGGAGACTATAGAAGGGTACTACACTGAGCAGTTCTTC. It is translated as CASSLETIEGYYTEQFF.

The chain carries TRBV5-5 and TRBJ1-1, with TRBD1 identical over 7 bases. Looked up from germline, CDR1 is SGHKS and CDR2 is YYEKEE (reference sequence). Germline trimming cut 3 bases from V and 6 bases from J; bases unmatched to any gene: 5. The CDR3 extends over 13 amino acids. For the CDR3, the DNA is TGTGCCAGCAGCTACGACAGGGTGGCTGAAGCTTTCTTT. This translates into CASSYDRVAEAFF.

The chain employs TRBV28 and TRBJ2-1; 9 bases are shared with TRBD2. The CDR3 covers 16 residues. Germline V gene sequence: CDR1 MDHEN, CDR2 SYDVKM. V gave up 1 base and J gave up 8 bases; unmatched junction bases: 9. CDR3 protein: CASSLFGSGGRDEQFF. For the CDR3, the DNA is TGTGCCAGCAGTTTATTTGGTAGCGGGGGACGGGATGAGCAGTTCTTC.

V is TRBV27 and J is TRBJ2-2; D gene ambiguous. Germline CDR1 MNHEY, CDR2 SMNVEV (reference sequence). The CDR3 has 12 amino acids. V lost 3 bases to trimming and J lost 8 bases, with 7 bases between them. CDR3: CASSFWAGELFF. The DNA for the CDR3 is TGTGCCAGCAGTTTCTGGGCGGGGGAGCTGTTTTTT.

The gene calls are TRBV28 and TRBJ1-5; 10 nucleotides line up with TRBD1. Germline CDR1 MDHEN, CDR2 SYDVKM. The ends lost 5 bases at V and 6 bases at J; junction bases unmatched: 10. The CDR3 totals 16 residues. CDR3 protein: CASSPQGQGFGQPQHF. CDR3 nucleotide sequence: TGTGCCAGCAGTCCGCAGGGACAGGGGTTCGGTCAGCCCCAGCATTTT.

J is TRBJ1-6 and V is TRBV6-1; unclear D gene. Trimming left V 3 bases short and J 5 bases short, with 17 bases between. The CDR3 has 17 residues. Germline CDR1 and CDR2: MNHNS and SASEGT. Here the CDR3 reads CASSERGSWANNSPLHF. CDR3 DNA sequence: TGTGCCAGCAGTGAGAGAGGGAGTTGGGCAAATAATTCACCCCTCCACTTT.

This sequence joins TRBV4-1 and TRBJ2-3, with D possibly being TRBD2 (6 bases). Germline V gives CDR1 MGHRA, CDR2 YSYEKL. The CDR3 consists of 15 residues. Trimming stripped 1 base from V and 3 bases from J, with 11 bases between. The CDR3 loop reads CASSQGLAITDTQYF. The CDR3, as DNA: TGCGCCAGCAGCCAAGGGCTAGCGATTACAGATACGCAGTATTTT.

This chain links TRBV28 with TRBJ2-7; 7 positions match TRBD1. CDR1 and CDR2 (germline): MDHEN, SYDVKM. V was clipped by 8 bases and J by 3 bases; unmatched bases: 10. The CDR3 runs to 14 residues. The CDR3, as DNA: TGTGCCAGCGGGGCCGGGACAGACATCTACGAGCAGTACTTC. Protein: CASGAGTDIYEQYF.

The V and J genes are TRBV19 and TRBJ1-1, with D maybe TRBD1 (5 bases). Trimming cost V 3 bases and J 4 bases, with 9 bases left between them. The CDR3 is 13 amino acids. Per the germline V gene, CDR1 is LNHDA and CDR2 is SQIVND (reference sequence). CDR3 region: CASSIRRGTEAFF. In nucleotides, the CDR3 is TGTGCCAGTAGTATCCGGAGGGGCACTGAAGCTTTCTTT.

The chain is built from TRBV28 and TRBJ1-2; 11 bases are a match to TRBD1. V lost 4 bases to trimming and J lost 7 bases; unmatched junction nucleotides: 5. Germline values: CDR1 MDHEN, CDR2 SYDVKM. The CDR3 has 14 residues. The CDR3 DNA follows: TGTGCCAGCAGTTCTGGTGGGACAGGGGGTGGCTACACCTTC. As protein: CASSSGGTGGGYTF.

This clone was detected a few times. This rearrangement joins TRBV5-4 to TRBJ1-1; 9 bases agree with TRBD1. Germline trimming cut 2 bases from V and 10 bases from J; bases unmatched to any gene: 9. Germline loops: CDR1 SGHNT, CDR2 YYREEE (reference sequence). The CDR3 length is 14 residues. The CDR3 sequence is CASSLNSGTGLAFF. The DNA of the CDR3 is TGTGCCAGCAGCTTAAACTCCGGGACAGGGTTAGCTTTCTTT. Based on the CDR3 plus reference TRBV5-4 and TRBJ1-1, the full variable domain is ETGVTQSPTHLIKTRGQQVTLRCSSQSGHNTVSWYQQALGQGPQFIFQYYREEENGRGNFPPRFSGLQFPNYSSELNVNALELDDSALYLCASSLNSGTGLAFFGQGTRLTVV.

The chain recombines TRBV5-1 with TRBJ2-7; D remains ambiguous. Germline V gene data show CDR1 as SGHRS and CDR2 as YFSETQ. V was clipped by 0 bases and J by 0 bases, with 7 bases between them. This CDR3 has 14 residues. The CDR3: CASSLEPHSYEQYF. CDR3 bases: TGCGCCAGCAGCTTGGAGCCCCACTCCTACGAGCAGTACTTC.

The chain is built from TRBV7-2 and TRBJ1-4, with TRBD1 identical over 10 bases. V dropped 5 bases and J dropped 7; count of bases not matched to a gene: 7. The CDR3 length is 15 residues. From germline, CDR1 is SGHTA and CDR2 FQGNSA. CDR3: CASSRSGTGVEKLFF. The CDR3, as DNA: TGTGCCAGCAGCCGAAGCGGGACAGGGGTTGAAAAACTGTTTTTT.

The chain is built from TRBV27 and TRBJ2-7, with TRBD1 matching 7 bases. The germline V gene encodes CDR1 MNHEY and CDR2 SMNVEV (reference sequence). The length of the CDR3 is 14 residues. The V gene end was trimmed by 5 bases and the J gene end by 2 bases; junction bases not matched to a gene: 6. CDR3 bases: TGTGCCAGCAGTCCCGACAGGGATCCCTACGAGCAGTACTTC. Amino acids: CASSPDRDPYEQYF.

The V and J genes are TRBV27 and TRBJ2-5; tentative D call: TRBD1 (6 bases). The end of the DNA aligns better with TRBJ2-7, so the J call may be wrong. The CDR3 is 13 residues long. Germline V gene lookup returns CDR1 MNHEY and CDR2 SMNVEV (reference sequence). The CDR3 sequence: CASSPRDIYEQYF. For the CDR3, the DNA is TGTGCCAGCAGCCCAAGGGACATCTACGAGCAGTACTTC.

This clone was counted once. The genes are TRBV18 and TRBJ2-2; possible D gene TRBD2, 5 bases. V was trimmed by 5 bases and J by 1 base, leaving 8 bases between them. CDR3 length equals 14 residues. Germline lookup yields CDR1 KGHSH and CDR2 LQKENI. CDR3 nucleotides: TGTGCCAGCTCAATCCGGGAGAACACCGGGGAGCTGTTTTTT. Encoded protein: CASSIRENTGELFF. Variable domain in full (rest from reference TRBV18 and TRBJ2-2): NAGVMQNPRHLVRRRGQEARLRCSPMKGHSHVYWYRQLPEEGLKFMVYLQKENIIDESGMPKERFSAEFPKEGPSILRIQQVVRGDSAAYFCASSIRENTGELFFGEGSRLTVL.

This chain joins TRBV10-2 and TRBJ1-2; D gene uncertain. In germline, CDR1 is WSHSY, CDR2 SAAADI. V was shortened by 2 bases and J by 8 bases, with 9 bases between the two germline ends. The CDR3 sequence is 12 residues long. CDR3 bases: TGCGCCAGCAGTGAGATTGGGCGCGGCTACACCTTC. It specifies CASSEIGRGYTF.

This clone was seen just once. V gene TRBV30 combines with J gene TRBJ2-1; 8 bases are shared with TRBD1. The CDR3 totals 15 residues. V shed 3 bases and J 4 bases; nucleotides not matched to a gene: 8. Germline values: CDR1 GTSNPN, CDR2 SVGIG (reference sequence). CDR3 nucleotides: TGTGCCTGGAGCGAGGGGACAGGCCCTTACAATGAGCAGTTCTTC. This gives the protein CAWSEGTGPYNEQFF.

This clone was seen only a few times. V and J are TRBV27 and TRBJ1-1; no definite D call. Looked up from germline, CDR1 is MNHEY and CDR2 is SMNVEV (reference sequence). The CDR3 is 14 residues long. The V end was cut by 3 bases, the J end by 0 bases, with 8 bases between. The CDR3 sequence: CASSLGAMNTEAFF. The CDR3 coding sequence is TGTGCCAGCAGTTTGGGAGCCATGAACACTGAAGCTTTCTTT.

The chain uses TRBV5-6 and TRBJ1-1; the D gene is possibly TRBD1 (5 bases). In germline, CDR1 is SGHDT, CDR2 YYEEEE. Trimming cost V 4 bases and J 2 bases, with 18 bases left between them. This CDR3 has 16 residues. CDR3 nucleotide sequence: TGTGCCAGCAGCCCCTGGGGGAGGAAAGGAAACACTGAAGCTTTCTTT. The encoded protein is CASSPWGRKGNTEAFF.